This entry features one TCR beta chain sequence. Its antigen remains unknown. The sample belongs to a study of glioma-infiltrating T cells. Study context: Target coverage was about 4- to 10-fold for about 1 million blood T cells. Study results and limitations: Above-expected tissue-blood divergence occurred in all gliomas, most in low-grade ones. Tissue and blood shared very few CDR3 sequences.

Amplification of TCR alpha and beta CDR3 regions from RNA used iRepertoire nested multiplex PCR. TCRdb called the multiplex PCR reads again in MiXCR, with one record for every CDR3 protein. The table records 300,000 to 450,000 distinct CDR3 sequences, roughly two fifths of them present only once. The V and J ends lost 6 bases and 0 bases respectively, with 11 bases between them. Germline loops: CDR1 MDHEN, CDR2 SYDVKM. The CDR3 contains 14 residues. The chain combines TRBV28 with TRBJ1-1; no clear D. Material: glioma tissue, nonneoplastic brain tissue, or PBMCs (not recorded which). This receptor was obtained from a human donor with low-grade glioma or glioblastoma, undergoing nonglioma brain surgery, or in good health (not recorded which). CDR3 loop: CASSVPQMNTEAFF. CDR3 bases: TGTGCCAGCAGCGTCCCGCAGATGAACACTGAAGCTTTCTTT. The complete variable domain, with remaining parts taken from reference TRBV28 and TRBJ1-1, reads DVKVTQSSRYLVKRTGEKVFLECVQDMDHENMFWYRQDPGLGLRLIYFSYDVKMKEKGDIPEGYSVSREKKERFSLILESASTNQTSMYLCASSVPQMNTEAFFGQGTRLTVV.